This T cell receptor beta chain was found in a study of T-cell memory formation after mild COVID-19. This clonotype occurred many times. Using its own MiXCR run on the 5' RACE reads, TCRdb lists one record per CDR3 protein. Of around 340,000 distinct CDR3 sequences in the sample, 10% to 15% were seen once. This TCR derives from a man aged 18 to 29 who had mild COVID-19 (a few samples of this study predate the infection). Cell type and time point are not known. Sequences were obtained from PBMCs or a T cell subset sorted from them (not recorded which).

CDR3 in DNA: TGTGCCAGCATAGAAGGGGAACACACTGAAGCTTTCTTT. This encodes CASIEGEHTEAFF. The chain couples TRBV12-3 or TRBV12-4 to TRBJ1-1; D is possibly TRBD1 (5 bases). V lost 7 bases, J lost 3 bases, and 12 bases lay in between. CDR3 length: 13 residues.